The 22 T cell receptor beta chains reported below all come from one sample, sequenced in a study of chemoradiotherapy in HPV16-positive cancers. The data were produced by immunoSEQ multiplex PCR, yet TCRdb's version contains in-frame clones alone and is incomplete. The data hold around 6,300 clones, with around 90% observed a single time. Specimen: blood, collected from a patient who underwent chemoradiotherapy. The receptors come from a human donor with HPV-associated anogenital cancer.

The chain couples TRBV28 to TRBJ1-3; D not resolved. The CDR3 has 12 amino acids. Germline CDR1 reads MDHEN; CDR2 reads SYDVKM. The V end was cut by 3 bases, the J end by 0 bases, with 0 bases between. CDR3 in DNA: TGTGCCAGCAGTTTCTCTGGAAACACCATATATTTT. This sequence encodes CASSFSGNTIYF.

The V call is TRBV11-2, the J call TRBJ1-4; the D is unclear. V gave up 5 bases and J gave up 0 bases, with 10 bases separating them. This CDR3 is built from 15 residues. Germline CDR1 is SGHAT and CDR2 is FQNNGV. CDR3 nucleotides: TGTGCCAGCAGCCTCGGACCCGCAACTAATGAAAAACTGTTTTTT. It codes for CASSLGPATNEKLFF.

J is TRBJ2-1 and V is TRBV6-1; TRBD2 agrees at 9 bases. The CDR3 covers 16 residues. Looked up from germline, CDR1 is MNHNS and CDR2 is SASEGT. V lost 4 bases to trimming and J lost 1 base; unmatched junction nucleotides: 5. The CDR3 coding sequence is TGTGCCAGCAGTGGGCCCAGCGGGGGGTCCTACAATGAGCAGTTCTTC. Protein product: CASSGPSGGSYNEQFF.

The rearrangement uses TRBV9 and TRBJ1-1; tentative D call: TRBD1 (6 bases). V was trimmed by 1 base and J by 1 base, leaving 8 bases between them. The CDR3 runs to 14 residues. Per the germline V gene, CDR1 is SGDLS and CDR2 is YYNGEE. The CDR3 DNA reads TGTGCCAGCAGCGTACGGGGGGCGAACACTGAAGCTTTCTTT. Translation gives CASSVRGANTEAFF.

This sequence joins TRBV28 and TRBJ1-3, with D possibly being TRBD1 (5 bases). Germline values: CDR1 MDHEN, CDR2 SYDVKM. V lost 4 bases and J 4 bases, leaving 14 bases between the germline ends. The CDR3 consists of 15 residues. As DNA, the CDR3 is TGTGCCAGCAGTTACTCAGGGAATAAGGGAAACACCATATATTTT. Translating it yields CASSYSGNKGNTIYF.

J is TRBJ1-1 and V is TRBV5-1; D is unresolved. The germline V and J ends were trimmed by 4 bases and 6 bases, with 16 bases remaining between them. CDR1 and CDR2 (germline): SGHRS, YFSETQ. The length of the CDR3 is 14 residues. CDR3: CASSPTGENPEAFF. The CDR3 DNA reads TGCGCCAGCAGCCCAACCGGGGAGAATCCTGAAGCTTTCTTT.

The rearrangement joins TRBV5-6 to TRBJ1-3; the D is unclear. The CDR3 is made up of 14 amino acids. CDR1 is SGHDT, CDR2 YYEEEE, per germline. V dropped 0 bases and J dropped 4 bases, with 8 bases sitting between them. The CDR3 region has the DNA TGTGCCAGCAGCTTGGTAGGGTTCGGAAACACCATATATTTT. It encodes CASSLVGFGNTIYF.

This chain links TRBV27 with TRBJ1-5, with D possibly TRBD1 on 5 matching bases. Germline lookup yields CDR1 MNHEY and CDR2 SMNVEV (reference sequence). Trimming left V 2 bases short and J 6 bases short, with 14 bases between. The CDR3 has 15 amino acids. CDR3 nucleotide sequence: TGTGCCAGCAGTTTAGGGGGAGGGGTTCTTCAGCCCCAGCATTTT. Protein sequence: CASSLGGGVLQPQHF.

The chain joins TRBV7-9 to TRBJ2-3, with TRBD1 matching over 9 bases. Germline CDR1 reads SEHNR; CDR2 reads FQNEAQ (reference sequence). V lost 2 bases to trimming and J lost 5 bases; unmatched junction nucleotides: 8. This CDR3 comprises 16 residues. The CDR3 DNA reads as TGTGCCAGCAGCTTACCCCGACAGGGGGTTAAAGATACGCAGTATTTT. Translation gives CASSLPRQGVKDTQYF.

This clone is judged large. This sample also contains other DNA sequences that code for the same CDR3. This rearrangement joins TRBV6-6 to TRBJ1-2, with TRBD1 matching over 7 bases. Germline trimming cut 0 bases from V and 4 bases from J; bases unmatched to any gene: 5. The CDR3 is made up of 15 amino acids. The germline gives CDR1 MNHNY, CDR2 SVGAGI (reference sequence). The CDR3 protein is CASSYSETGTYGYTF. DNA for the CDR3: TGTGCCAGCAGTTACTCGGAGACAGGGACCTATGGCTACACCTTC.

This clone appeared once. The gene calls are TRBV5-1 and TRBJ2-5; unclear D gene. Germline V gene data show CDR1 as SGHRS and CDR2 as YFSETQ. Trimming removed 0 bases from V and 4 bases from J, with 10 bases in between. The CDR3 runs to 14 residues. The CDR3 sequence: CASSLVGVVETQYF. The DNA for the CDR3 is TGCGCCAGCAGCTTGGTGGGTGTTGTAGAGACCCAGTACTTC.

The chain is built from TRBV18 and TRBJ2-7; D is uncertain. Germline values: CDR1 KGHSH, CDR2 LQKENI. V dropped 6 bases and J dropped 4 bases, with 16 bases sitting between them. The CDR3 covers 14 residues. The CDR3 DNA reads TGTGCCAGCTCCCTTCCGGTGGCCAGTTACGAGCAGTACTTC. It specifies CASSLPVASYEQYF.

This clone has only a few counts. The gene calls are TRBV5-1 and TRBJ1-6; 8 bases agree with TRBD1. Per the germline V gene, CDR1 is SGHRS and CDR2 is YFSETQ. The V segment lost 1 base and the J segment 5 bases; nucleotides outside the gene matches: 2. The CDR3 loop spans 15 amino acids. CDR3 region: CASSLPQGDNSPLHF. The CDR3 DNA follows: TGCGCCAGCAGCTTGCCACAGGGGGATAATTCACCCCTCCACTTT.

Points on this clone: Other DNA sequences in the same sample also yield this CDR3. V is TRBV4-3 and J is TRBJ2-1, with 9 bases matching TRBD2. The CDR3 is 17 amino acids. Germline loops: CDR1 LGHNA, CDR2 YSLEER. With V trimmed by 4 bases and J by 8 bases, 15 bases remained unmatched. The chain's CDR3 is CASSLSPGLAPMDEQFF. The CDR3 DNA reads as TGCGCCAGCAGCCTTTCCCCGGGACTAGCCCCTATGGATGAGCAGTTCTTC.

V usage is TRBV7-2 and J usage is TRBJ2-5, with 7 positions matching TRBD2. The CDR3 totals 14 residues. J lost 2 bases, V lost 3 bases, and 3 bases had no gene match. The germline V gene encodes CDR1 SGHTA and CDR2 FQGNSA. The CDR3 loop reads CASSFFSGQETQYF. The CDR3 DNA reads TGTGCCAGCAGCTTTTTTAGCGGGCAAGAGACCCAGTACTTC.

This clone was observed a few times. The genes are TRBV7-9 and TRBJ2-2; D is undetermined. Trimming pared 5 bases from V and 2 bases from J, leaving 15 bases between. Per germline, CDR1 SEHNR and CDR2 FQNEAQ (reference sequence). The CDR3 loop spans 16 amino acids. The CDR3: CASSRVPSPNTGELFF. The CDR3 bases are TGTGCCAGCAGCCGAGTCCCATCCCCCAACACCGGGGAGCTGTTTTTT.

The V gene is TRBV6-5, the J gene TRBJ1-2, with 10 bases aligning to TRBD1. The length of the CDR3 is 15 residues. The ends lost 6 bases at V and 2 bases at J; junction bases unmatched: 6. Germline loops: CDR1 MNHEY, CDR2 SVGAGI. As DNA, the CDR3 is TGTGCCAGCAGCAAAAGGACAGGGGGGAACTATGGCTACACCTTC. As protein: CASSKRTGGNYGYTF.

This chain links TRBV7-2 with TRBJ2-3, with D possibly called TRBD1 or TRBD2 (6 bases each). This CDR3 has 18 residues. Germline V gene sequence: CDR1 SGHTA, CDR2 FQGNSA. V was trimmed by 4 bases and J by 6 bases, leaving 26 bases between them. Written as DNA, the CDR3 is TGTGCCAGCAGCTCTCCCTCTCTAGTGGGGGGCCGCGGGGATACGCAGTATTTT. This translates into CASSSPSLVGGRGDTQYF.

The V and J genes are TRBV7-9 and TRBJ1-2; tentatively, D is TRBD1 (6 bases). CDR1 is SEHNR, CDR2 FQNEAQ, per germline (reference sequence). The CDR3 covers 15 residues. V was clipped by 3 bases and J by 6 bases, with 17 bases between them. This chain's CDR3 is CASSFAQGPSHGYTF. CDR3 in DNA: TGTGCCAGCAGCTTCGCACAGGGCCCCTCACATGGCTACACCTTC.

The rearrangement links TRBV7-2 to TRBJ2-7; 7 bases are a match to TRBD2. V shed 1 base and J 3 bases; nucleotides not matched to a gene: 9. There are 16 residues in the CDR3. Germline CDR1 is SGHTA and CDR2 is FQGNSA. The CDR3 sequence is CASSLGWDYPNYEQYF. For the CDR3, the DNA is TGTGCCAGCAGCTTAGGATGGGACTACCCAAACTACGAGCAGTACTTC. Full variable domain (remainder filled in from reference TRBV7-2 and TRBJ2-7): GAGVSQSPSNKVTEKGKDVELRCDPISGHTALYWYRQSLGQGLEFLIYFQGNSAPDKSGLPSDRFSAERTGGSVSTLTIQRTQQEDSAVYLCASSLGWDYPNYEQYFGPGTRLTVT.

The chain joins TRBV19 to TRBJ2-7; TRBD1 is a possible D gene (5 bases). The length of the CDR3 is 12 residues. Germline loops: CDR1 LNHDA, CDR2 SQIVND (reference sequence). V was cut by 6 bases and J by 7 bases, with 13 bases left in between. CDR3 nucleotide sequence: TGTGCCAGTAGAATACCAGGGCAAGAGCAGTACTTC. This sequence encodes CASRIPGQEQYF.

CDR3 sequence: CASSLYAGGPFETQYF. The DNA for the CDR3 is TGTGCCAGCAGTTTATATGCGGGAGGGCCTTTCGAGACCCAGTACTTC. The J gene is TRBJ2-5, the V gene TRBV27, with 9 positions matching TRBD2. V shed 1 base and J 5 bases; nucleotides not matched to a gene: 8. CDR3 length: 16 residues. From germline, CDR1 is MNHEY and CDR2 SMNVEV (reference sequence).